These 32 T cell receptor beta chains share one sample of origin, sequenced in a study of regulatory T cells in long-lasting Graves disease. Relying on iRepertoire HTBI primers and Arm-PCR of CDR3 regions, the team built TCR beta libraries. TCRdb itself ran the multiplex PCR reads through MiXCR, one entry per CDR3 protein. The sample carries around 400,000 distinct CDR3 sequences, around 20% recorded once. Time point here: persistent/refractory GD, antithyroid drugs over 5 years with positive TRAb. After RNA was extracted from PBMCs, the TCR library was made from it. Sequencing was performed on peripheral blood mononuclear cells (PBMCs), taken when the disease was refractory, from a patient treated with antithyroid drugs. These receptor sequences come from a female donor with Graves disease.

This clonotype was picked up many times. The chain carries TRBV20-1 and TRBJ2-7; D not resolved. CDR1 is DFQATT, CDR2 SNEGSKA, per germline (reference sequence). V dropped 2 bases and J dropped 6 bases, with 8 bases sitting between them. CDR3 length: 11 amino acids. The CDR3 nucleotides read TGCAGTGCTAGAAGGCAGAGCGAGCAGTACTTC. It yields the protein CSARRQSEQYF.

The chain recombines TRBV30 with TRBJ1-1, with 8 bases that match TRBD1. CDR1 and CDR2 (germline): GTSNPN, SVGIG (reference sequence). The CDR3 is 15 residues long. CDR3 nucleotides: TGTGCACGGTCACGGGACAGGCTGATGAACACTGAAGCTTTCTTT. Translation gives CARSRDRLMNTEAFF.

The chain carries TRBV27 and TRBJ1-5; TRBD1 matches at 10 bases. Germline assignment: CDR1 MNHEY and CDR2 SMNVEV (reference sequence). V was clipped by 6 bases and J by 7 bases; unmatched bases: 12. This CDR3 spans 16 amino acids. In DNA, the CDR3 is TGTGCCAGCAGACCTTCTGACAGGGGGCTAGGGCAGCCCCAGCATTTT. Translated: CASRPSDRGLGQPQHF.

This clonotype was seen only a few times. The chain has TRBV25-1 and TRBJ1-2, with D possibly matching TRBD1 (6 bases). In germline, CDR1 is MGHDK, CDR2 SYGVNS. V was shortened by 4 bases and J by 4 bases, with 13 bases between the two germline ends. This CDR3 contains 14 residues. The CDR3 nucleotides read TGTGCCAGCAGTGCGGGATGGGGGGCCTATGGCTACACCTTC. This encodes CASSAGWGAYGYTF.

The V gene is TRBV7-2, the J gene TRBJ2-5; possibly TRBD1 for D (5 bases). The length of the CDR3 is 14 residues. Trimming cost V 7 bases and J 5 bases, with 17 bases left between them. The germline V gene has CDR1 SGHTA and CDR2 FQGNSA. CDR3 sequence: CASTPPGRAETQYF. DNA of the CDR3: TGTGCCAGCACCCCCCCCGGCAGGGCCGAGACCCAGTACTTC.

This clonotype was counted at least ten times. The chain has TRBV6-2 or TRBV6-3 and TRBJ1-1; 8 bases agree with TRBD1. Trimming at V came to 0 bases and at J to 0 bases, leaving 6 bases not matched to a gene. CDR1 and CDR2 from the germline V gene are MNHEY and SVGEGT. CDR3 length: 17 amino acids. The CDR3 sequence is CASSYSRTGPLNTEAFF. The CDR3 nucleotides read TGTGCCAGCAGTTACTCGAGGACAGGGCCCTTGAACACTGAAGCTTTCTTT.

The chain is built from TRBV19 and TRBJ1-5; a possible D gene is TRBD1 (5 bases). The CDR3 runs 16 residues. The V end was cut by 3 bases, the J end by 15 bases, with 27 bases between. Germline V gene data show CDR1 as LNHDA and CDR2 as SQIVND (reference sequence). The CDR3 is CASSIFYPTGDFVGHF. DNA of the CDR3: TGTGCCAGTAGTATTTTTTATCCTACGGGGGACTTCGTGGGGCATTTT.

This clonotype showed up many times. The chain links TRBV28 to TRBJ2-7, with D perhaps matching TRBD2 (5 bases). This CDR3 spans 17 amino acids. CDR1 MDHEN and CDR2 SYDVKM come from the germline V gene. The germline V and J ends were trimmed by 3 bases and 3 bases, with 21 bases remaining between them. The CDR3 DNA is TGTGCCAGCAGTTTCTCCTCCCCGCCTAGCCGGAACTACGAGCAGTACTTC. Amino acids: CASSFSSPPSRNYEQYF.

V is TRBV10-3 and J is TRBJ2-2; possible D gene TRBD2, 5 bases. The germline V and J ends were trimmed by 8 bases and 3 bases, with 13 bases remaining between them. The CDR3 covers 14 residues. Germline CDR1 is ENHRY and CDR2 is SYGVKD. CDR3 amino acids: CAIADRADTGELFF. CDR3 DNA sequence: TGTGCCATCGCAGATCGAGCGGACACCGGGGAGCTGTTTTTT.

J is TRBJ2-2 and V is TRBV5-1; 7 bases fit TRBD1. Germline values: CDR1 SGHRS, CDR2 YFSETQ. Trimming cost V 6 bases and J 0 bases; bases outside gene matches: 2. CDR3 size: 14 residues. The CDR3 bases are TGCGCCAGCATCGGGACAGCGAACACCGGGGAGCTGTTTTTT. It translates to CASIGTANTGELFF.

This clonotype was found a few times. V usage is TRBV9 and J usage is TRBJ1-1; D possibly corresponds to TRBD1 (5 bases). The CDR3 totals 15 residues. CDR1 and CDR2 (germline): SGDLS, YYNGEE. V lost 4 bases and J 4 bases, leaving 17 bases between the germline ends. CDR3 DNA sequence: TGTGCCAGCAGCCCCGACCCTCAGGGTTTCACTGAAGCTTTCTTT. Translated: CASSPDPQGFTEAFF.

This chain connects TRBV20-1 to TRBJ2-7, with a tentative D call TRBD2 (6 bases). Germline CDR1 and CDR2: DFQATT and SNEGSKA (reference sequence). V lost 5 bases, J lost 4 bases, and 18 bases lay in between. The CDR3 runs 14 residues. The chain's CDR3 is CSAGEGREVYEQYF. CDR3 DNA sequence: TGCAGTGCTGGTGAGGGCAGGGAGGTTTACGAGCAGTACTTC.

The rearrangement joins TRBV19 to TRBJ1-5, with TRBD1 matching over 9 bases. Looked up from germline, CDR1 is LNHDA and CDR2 is SQIVND (reference sequence). Losses at the gene ends were 8 bases for V and 3 bases for J; bases not matched to a gene: 11. CDR3 length: 16 amino acids. The CDR3 DNA reads as TGTGCCAGTCAATACGGCCGGGACAGGGTCAATCAGCCCCAGCATTTT. Translation: CASQYGRDRVNQPQHF.

Notes on this clonotype: Sequence at one end of the junction differs from germline and may be a read error. The V gene is TRBV14, the J gene TRBJ2-2, with TRBD1 as a possible D gene (6 bases). Looked up from germline, CDR1 is SGHDN and CDR2 is FVKESK. The CDR3 length is 14 residues. Here the CDR3 reads CTSSQHSGAWELFF. In nucleotides, the CDR3 is TGTACCAGCAGCCAACATTCAGGGGCGTGGGAGCTGTTTTTT.

The chain has TRBV20-1 and TRBJ2-7, with TRBD1 as a possible D gene (6 bases). There are 15 residues in the CDR3. The germline CDR1 and CDR2 sequences are DFQATT and SNEGSKA (reference sequence). Deletions cut 0 bases from V and 6 bases from J, with 18 bases between. CDR3 region: CSARDSQGRFLEQYF. Written as DNA, the CDR3 is TGCAGTGCTAGAGATTCGCAGGGGCGTTTTCTCGAGCAGTACTTC.

This clonotype was counted many times. V usage is TRBV7-2 and J usage is TRBJ1-4; the match to TRBD1 covers 9 bases. Germline CDR1 SGHTA, CDR2 FQGNSA. CDR3 length: 14 residues. Losses at the gene ends were 5 bases for V and 7 bases for J; bases not matched to a gene: 5. Here the CDR3 DNA reads TGTGCCAGCAGCCCGGGACAGGGTGGTGAAAAACTGTTTTTT. Translation gives CASSPGQGGEKLFF.

The chain links TRBV30 to TRBJ2-7; D is possibly TRBD2 (6 bases). From germline, CDR1 is GTSNPN and CDR2 SVGIG (reference sequence). V lost 4 bases to trimming and J lost 2 bases, with 21 bases between them. The CDR3 sequence is 16 residues long. CDR3 protein: CAWISTRDSRTYEQYF. For the CDR3, the DNA is TGTGCCTGGATTTCGACTCGGGACTCCCGAACCTACGAGCAGTACTTC.

This clonotype was counted at least ten times. CDR3 residues: CSVVGGSTEAFF. DNA for the CDR3: TGCAGCGTTGTCGGCGGGAGCACTGAAGCTTTCTTT. V and J are TRBV29-1 and TRBJ1-1; D remains ambiguous. Trimming pared 4 bases from V and 4 bases from J, leaving 10 bases between. The CDR3 contains 12 residues. Germline V gives CDR1 SQVTM, CDR2 ANQGSEA.

This clonotype was recorded at least ten times. This sequence joins TRBV11-1 and TRBJ2-7, with D unclear. Between the trimmed V and J ends, which lost 5 bases and 3 bases, there was a span of 17 bases. Germline V gene lookup returns CDR1 SGHAT and CDR2 FQDESV (reference sequence). This CDR3 region has 15 residues. The CDR3 here is CASSTETGRNYEQYF. The CDR3 DNA follows: TGTGCCAGCAGCACGGAGACCGGCCGTAACTACGAGCAGTACTTC.

This clonotype was detected many times. The chain is built from TRBV6-9 and TRBJ1-4; D is undetermined. V shed 2 bases and J shed 10 bases, with 14 bases lying between them. The CDR3 loop spans 14 amino acids. Germline V gives CDR1 MNHGY, CDR2 SVAAGI. CDR3 DNA sequence: TGTGCCAGCAGTTATCTTGGGGTCGGCGGAAAACTGTTTTTT. Its translation: CASSYLGVGGKLFF.

The CDR3 DNA sequence: TGTGCCAGCAGCGTAGGGGGGGGCTCCTACACTGAAGCTTTCTTT. Protein: CASSVGGGSYTEAFF. The V and J genes are TRBV9 and TRBJ1-1; D might be TRBD1 (6 bases). CDR1 and CDR2 from the germline V gene are SGDLS and YYNGEE. V was trimmed by 0 bases and J by 3 bases, leaving 12 bases between them. This CDR3 region has 15 residues.

This clonotype was seen many times. The CDR3 reads CASSLAQPPTTQYF. CDR3 coding DNA: TGTGCCAGCAGCCTCGCCCAACCTCCCACGACCCAGTACTTC. The chain recombines TRBV28 with TRBJ2-5; D unclear. CDR3 length: 14 residues. V was cut by 6 bases and J by 7 bases, with 18 bases left in between. Germline V lookup: CDR1 MDHEN, CDR2 SYDVKM. The complete variable domain, with remaining parts taken from reference TRBV28 and TRBJ2-5, reads DVKVTQSSRYLVKRTGEKVFLECVQDMDHENMFWYRQDPGLGLRLIYFSYDVKMKEKGDIPEGYSVSREKKERFSLILESASTNQTSMYLCASSLAQPPTTQYFGPGTRLLVL.

The chain employs TRBV5-8 and TRBJ1-6, with unresolved D. CDR3 size: 14 residues. V was trimmed by 4 bases and J by 10 bases, leaving 15 bases between them. Germline V gene lookup returns CDR1 SGHTS and CDR2 YDEGEE. This chain's CDR3 is CASSPPPEGSPLHF. For the CDR3, the DNA is TGTGCCAGCAGCCCCCCCCCGGAGGGATCACCCCTCCACTTT.

The rearrangement joins TRBV5-1 to TRBJ1-1, with D possibly being TRBD1 (5 bases). V lost 4 bases to trimming and J lost 1 base, with 14 bases between them. The germline V gene has CDR1 SGHRS and CDR2 YFSETQ. The CDR3 covers 15 residues. The CDR3 sequence: CASSPHIRGNTEAFF. CDR3 nucleotides: TGCGCCAGCAGCCCCCACATTAGGGGGAACACTGAAGCTTTCTTT.

Of note for this clonotype: Germline is not matched at one junction end, which may reflect a read error. CDR3 residues: CASSDSLMNTEALF. Written as DNA, the CDR3 is TGTGCCAGCTCGGACAGTCTCATGAACACTGAAGCTCTCTTT. The V and J genes are TRBV27 and TRBJ1-1, with D possibly TRBD1 on 6 matching bases. The CDR3 has 14 amino acids. Germline loops: CDR1 MNHEY, CDR2 SMNVEV (reference sequence).

This clonotype was observed at least ten times. This rearrangement joins TRBV20-1 to TRBJ1-2, with D perhaps TRBD1 (6 bases). Germline CDR1 is DFQATT and CDR2 is SNEGSKA (reference sequence). This CDR3 is 12 amino acids long. The ends were cut back, 5 bases at V and 4 bases at J, with 11 bases in the middle. The CDR3 region has the DNA TGCAGTGCTCCAGGGGATAGCTATGGCTACACCTTC. This gives the protein CSAPGDSYGYTF.

The chain couples TRBV19 to TRBJ2-6; D is undetermined. Germline V gene data show CDR1 as LNHDA and CDR2 as SQIVND (reference sequence). This CDR3 is built from 14 residues. V lost 7 bases and J lost 4, with 11 bases in between. DNA of the CDR3: TGTGCCAGTACCGGAGCCCCCGGGGCCAACGTCCTGACTTTC. It specifies CASTGAPGANVLTF.

This clonotype was seen ten or more times. V and J are TRBV7-2 and TRBJ2-5; 9 nucleotides line up with TRBD2. Trimming took 3 bases from V and 1 from J; bases not matched to a gene: 6. Germline values: CDR1 SGHTA, CDR2 FQGNSA. CDR3 length: 16 amino acids. The CDR3 sequence: CASSLGAGGVQETQYF. The DNA of the CDR3 is TGTGCCAGCAGCTTGGGAGCGGGAGGCGTCCAAGAGACCCAGTACTTC.

This clonotype has a handful of counts. V gene TRBV18 combines with J gene TRBJ1-1; no firm D call. V gave up 3 bases and J gave up 0 bases, with 11 bases separating them. Germline V lookup: CDR1 KGHSH, CDR2 LQKENI. The CDR3 spans 15 residues. Here the CDR3 DNA reads TGTGCCAGCTCACCTATAAGTCCCATGAACACTGAAGCTTTCTTT. It encodes CASSPISPMNTEAFF.

This clonotype came up a few times. The chain is built from TRBV7-3 and TRBJ2-7; D possibly corresponds to TRBD2 (5 bases). CDR3 length: 15 amino acids. V was cut by 1 base and J by 0 bases, with 10 bases left in between. Germline V gives CDR1 SGHTA, CDR2 FQGTGA. The CDR3 DNA reads TGTGCCAGCAGCTTAAGATGGGAGAGCTCCTACGAGCAGTACTTC. It encodes CASSLRWESSYEQYF.

This clonotype was counted between two and nine times. The chain carries TRBV27 and TRBJ1-6; D is unresolved. Trimming left V 4 bases short and J 10 bases short, with 17 bases between. CDR1 MNHEY and CDR2 SMNVEV come from the germline V gene (reference sequence). The CDR3 totals 15 residues. CDR3: CASSSRPTAGSPLHF. The CDR3 bases are TGTGCCAGCAGTTCCAGACCCACAGCGGGCTCACCCCTCCACTTT.

This clonotype was found a few times. The V gene is TRBV12-3 or TRBV12-4, the J gene TRBJ1-2, with unresolved D. V lost 7 bases and J 3 bases, leaving 12 bases between the germline ends. The CDR3 has 13 residues. CDR3 DNA: TGTGCCAGCACCCCCCCGGGGTACTATGGCTACACCTTC. This encodes CASTPPGYYGYTF.